This TCR beta chain was documented in a study of beta chain features in type 1 diabetes. The V gene's germline CDR1 is SEHNR and CDR2 FQNEAQ (reference sequence). V lost 5 bases and J lost 5, with 15 bases in between. This CDR3 has 15 amino acids. The entirety of the isolated RNA underwent reverse transcription, so expressed TCRB transcripts were sequenced. Sequencing was performed with immunoSEQ multiplex PCR; in TCRdb, only in-frame clones are kept and a portion is missing. The data contain roughly 380,000 clones, around a fifth of them singletons. The chain is built from TRBV7-9 and TRBJ2-2, with TRBD2 as a possible D gene (6 bases). Sequenced input: naive CD4+ T cells from blood. This TCR was recovered from a woman between 18 and 29 years old in good health. This chain's CDR3 is CASSPMRGGTGELFF. The CDR3 coding sequence is TGTGCCAGCAGCCCCATGAGGGGAGGAACCGGGGAGCTGTTTTTT.